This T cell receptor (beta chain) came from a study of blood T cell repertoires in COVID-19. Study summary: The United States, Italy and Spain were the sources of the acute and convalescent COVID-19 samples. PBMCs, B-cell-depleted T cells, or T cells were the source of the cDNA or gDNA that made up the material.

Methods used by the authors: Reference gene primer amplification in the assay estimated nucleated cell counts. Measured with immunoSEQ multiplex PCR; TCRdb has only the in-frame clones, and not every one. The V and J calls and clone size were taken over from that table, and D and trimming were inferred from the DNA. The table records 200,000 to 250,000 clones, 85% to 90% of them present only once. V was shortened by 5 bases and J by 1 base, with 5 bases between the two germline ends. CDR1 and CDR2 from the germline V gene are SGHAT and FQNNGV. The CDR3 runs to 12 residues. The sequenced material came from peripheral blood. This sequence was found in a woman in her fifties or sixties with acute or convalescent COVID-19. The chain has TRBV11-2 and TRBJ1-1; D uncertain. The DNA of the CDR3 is TGTGCCAGCAGCCTTTGGAACACTGAAGCTTTCTTT. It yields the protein CASSLWNTEAFF. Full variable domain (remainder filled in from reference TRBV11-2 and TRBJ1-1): EAGVAQSPRYKIIEKRQSVAFWCNPISGHATLYWYQQILGQGPKLLIQFQNNGVVDDSQLPKDRFSAERLKGVDSTLKIQPAKLEDSAVYLCASSLWNTEAFFGQGTRLTVV.